The following is a T cell receptor beta chain sequence with its context. Separate cDNA molecules received unique molecular identifiers, which the library attached to them. TCRdb called the RACE reads again in MiXCR, with one record for every CDR3 protein. The table has 150,000 to 200,000 distinct CDR3 sequences, roughly 26% seen once. Trimming took 5 bases from V and 4 from J, leaving 16 bases between them. The CDR3 spans 15 residues. Looked up from germline, CDR1 is SGHTA and CDR2 is FQGTGA. The sample belongs to a study of human T cells and chemical hapten exposure. Noted time point: patch test 3, about 24 weeks after DPC sensitization. Treatment described: therapeutic diphenylcyclopropenone sensitization with weekly scalp DPC.

This sequence was found in a woman between 18 and 29 years old with alopecia areata. Some clones in this sample may be carry-over from other donors' samples. The chain links TRBV7-3 to TRBJ2-3, with D maybe TRBD1 (6 bases). Sequencing was performed on whole blood, taken in connection with sensitization to the hapten diphenylcyclopropenone (DPC). This CDR3 reads CASSRGQRFADTQYF. CDR3 bases: TGTGCCAGCAGCAGAGGACAGAGGTTCGCAGATACGCAGTATTTT.